These T cell receptor beta chains were read from a single sample in a study of cytotoxic CD8 clonotypes in ibrutinib-treated CLL. This table comes from immunoSEQ multiplex PCR, and its TCRdb copy is limited to in-frame clones, with some not included. Here the sample spans about 69,000 clones, around 82% being singletons. The input for sequencing was PBMCs, taken at disease progression, from a patient treated with ibrutinib. Every receptor here comes from a human donor with chronic lymphocytic leukemia. CDR3s include the opening cysteine and the closing phenylalanine or tryptophan. Fields, in order: clone size, D gene, CDR3 length, J gene, V gene, CDR3 DNA, CDR3 protein. A D gene is named only where the DNA matches it firmly. Expanded clones get a size class; other rows say once, few or many, or leave the size out.

abundance: -
d_gene: -
len: 12
j_gene: TRBJ2-7
v_gene: TRBV6-5
CDR3nt: TGTGCCAGCAGTTACTCGATGGGGGAGCAGTACTTC
CDR3aa: CASSYSMGEQYF

abundance: -
d_gene: TRBD1
len: 14
j_gene: TRBJ2-7
v_gene: TRBV6-5
CDR3nt: TGTGCCAGCAGTTACGGACAGGGCCCGGTCGAGCAGTACTTC
CDR3aa: CASSYGQGPVEQYF

abundance: -
d_gene: -
len: 14
j_gene: TRBJ1-2
v_gene: TRBV28
CDR3nt: TGTGCCAGCAGTGGGACGGACGGGGGTTATGGCTACACCTTC
CDR3aa: CASSGTDGGYGYTF

abundance: -
d_gene: TRBD2
len: 14
j_gene: TRBJ2-7
v_gene: TRBV5-4
CDR3nt: TGTGCCAGCAGCCCTAGCGGGGGGAGCTACGAGCAGTACTTC
CDR3aa: CASSPSGGSYEQYF

abundance: -
d_gene: -
len: 13
j_gene: TRBJ2-5
v_gene: TRBV19
CDR3nt: TGTGCCAGTAAACCCTTGCAAGGGGAGACCCAGTACTTC
CDR3aa: CASKPLQGETQYF

abundance: few
d_gene: -
len: 11
j_gene: TRBJ1-1
v_gene: TRBV30
CDR3nt: TGTGCCTGGAGTGTATCGGGGTTTGCTTTCTTT
CDR3aa: CAWSVSGFAFF

abundance: few
d_gene: -
len: 14
j_gene: TRBJ2-1
v_gene: TRBV2
CDR3nt: TGTGCCAGCAGTCCCAGACTAGTCTCCAGTGAGCAGTTCTTC
CDR3aa: CASSPRLVSSEQFF

abundance: few
d_gene: -
len: 14
j_gene: TRBJ2-5
v_gene: TRBV18
CDR3nt: TGTGCCAGCTCACCTTCGCTCTTCCAAGAGACCCAGTACTTC
CDR3aa: CASSPSLFQETQYF

abundance: -
d_gene: -
len: 14
j_gene: TRBJ1-2
v_gene: TRBV15
CDR3nt: TGTGCCACCAGCAGAGATTTGGGAAGCTATGGCTACACCTTC
CDR3aa: CATSRDLGSYGYTF

abundance: -
d_gene: -
len: 13
j_gene: TRBJ2-7
v_gene: TRBV6-5
CDR3nt: TGTGCCAGCAGTTACGACGGGAAATACGAGCAGTACTTC
CDR3aa: CASSYDGKYEQYF

abundance: -
d_gene: -
len: 15
j_gene: TRBJ2-7
v_gene: TRBV7-8
CDR3nt: TGTGCCAGCAGCTTAAACGGGATCCAATCCTACGAGCAGTACTTC
CDR3aa: CASSLNGIQSYEQYF

abundance: -
d_gene: -
len: 15
j_gene: TRBJ1-6
v_gene: TRBV2
CDR3nt: TGTGCCAGCAGTGCAGGGAGGGCCTATAATTCACCCCTCCACTTT
CDR3aa: CASSAGRAYNSPLHF

abundance: few
d_gene: -
len: 14
j_gene: TRBJ1-4
v_gene: TRBV27
CDR3nt: TGTGCCAGCAGCCTGCTAGGCACTAATGAAAAACTGTTTTTT
CDR3aa: CASSLLGTNEKLFF

abundance: -
d_gene: -
len: 12
j_gene: TRBJ1-4
v_gene: TRBV9
CDR3nt: TGTGCCAGCAGCACAAACAATGAAAAACTGTTTTTT
CDR3aa: CASSTNNEKLFF

abundance: -
d_gene: TRBD2
len: 14
j_gene: TRBJ2-3
v_gene: TRBV5-1
CDR3nt: TGCGCCAGCAGCGTGCTAGCGGAGACAGATACGCAGTATTTT
CDR3aa: CASSVLAETDTQYF

abundance: -
d_gene: -
len: 11
j_gene: TRBJ2-7
v_gene: TRBV29-1
CDR3nt: TGCAGCGTCGTCGACCGCTACGAGCAGTACTTC
CDR3aa: CSVVDRYEQYF

abundance: -
d_gene: TRBD1
len: 16
j_gene: TRBJ2-7
v_gene: TRBV18
CDR3nt: TGTGCCAGCTCACCGTCGGTCGGACAGGGCCCGGTTGCGCAGTACTTC
CDR3aa: CASSPSVGQGPVAQYF

abundance: once
d_gene: TRBD1
len: 16
j_gene: TRBJ2-7
v_gene: TRBV5-1
CDR3nt: TGCGCCAGCAGCGTAGGACAGGGCGCGACCCTCTACGAGCAGTACTTC
CDR3aa: CASSVGQGATLYEQYF

abundance: -
d_gene: TRBD2
len: 19
j_gene: TRBJ2-2
v_gene: TRBV11-2
CDR3nt: TGTGCCAGCAGCTTAGTCCCCCTTAGGAGCGGGGGTGAGACCGGGGAGCTGTTTTTT
CDR3aa: CASSLVPLRSGGETGELFF

abundance: -
d_gene: TRBD2
len: 14
j_gene: TRBJ2-7
v_gene: TRBV6-5
CDR3nt: TGTGCCAGCAGGTCAAGCGGGGGGGCTGGTGAGCAGTACTTC
CDR3aa: CASRSSGGAGEQYF

abundance: few
d_gene: -
len: 13
j_gene: TRBJ1-5
v_gene: TRBV7-9
CDR3nt: TGTGCCAGCAGCTTAGTGGGTCGGCGGCCCCAGCATTTT
CDR3aa: CASSLVGRRPQHF

abundance: -
d_gene: -
len: 16
j_gene: TRBJ2-7
v_gene: TRBV7-9
CDR3nt: TGTGCCAGCAGCTTCGCGAAAGGGGACAAACCCTACGAGCAGTACTTC
CDR3aa: CASSFAKGDKPYEQYF

abundance: -
d_gene: -
len: 16
j_gene: TRBJ2-2
v_gene: TRBV10-3
CDR3nt: TGTGCCATCAGTACAGGGACCTCTACGAACACCGGGGAGCTGTTTTTT
CDR3aa: CAISTGTSTNTGELFF

abundance: -
d_gene: -
len: 10
j_gene: TRBJ1-2
v_gene: TRBV5-1
CDR3nt: TGCGCCAGCAGCTTAGACGGCTTGACCTTC
CDR3aa: CASSLDGLTF

abundance: -
d_gene: TRBD1
len: 16
j_gene: TRBJ1-2
v_gene: TRBV6-5
CDR3nt: TGTGCCAGCAGTTACTCGAGCCCCACAGGGGGCTTTGGCTACACCTTC
CDR3aa: CASSYSSPTGGFGYTF

abundance: -
d_gene: TRBD2
len: 18
j_gene: TRBJ2-1
v_gene: TRBV4-1
CDR3nt: TGCGCCAGCAGCCAAGATCGGGGTAGCGGGAGGGGGGTGAATGAGCAGTTCTTC
CDR3aa: CASSQDRGSGRGVNEQFF

abundance: few
d_gene: -
len: 12
j_gene: TRBJ1-2
v_gene: TRBV7-2
CDR3nt: TGTGCCAGCAGCTTACGGAGTTATGGCTACACCTTC
CDR3aa: CASSLRSYGYTF

abundance: once
d_gene: -
len: 13
j_gene: TRBJ1-5
v_gene: TRBV6-6
CDR3nt: TGTGCCAGCAGTTTACAGGTGGATCAGCCCCAGCATTTT
CDR3aa: CASSLQVDQPQHF

abundance: once
d_gene: -
len: 14
j_gene: TRBJ2-4
v_gene: TRBV4-1
CDR3nt: TGCGCCAGCAGCCAAGGACAGGCCCGAAACATTCAGTACTTC
CDR3aa: CASSQGQARNIQYF

abundance: few
d_gene: -
len: 14
j_gene: TRBJ1-1
v_gene: TRBV7-9
CDR3nt: TGTGCCAGCAGAGAAGGGACGGTGAACACTGAAGCTTTCTTT
CDR3aa: CASREGTVNTEAFF

abundance: -
d_gene: TRBD2
len: 15
j_gene: TRBJ2-1
v_gene: TRBV5-1
CDR3nt: TGCGCCAGCACCGAGCGGGAGAAGTCCTACAATGAGCAGTTCTTC
CDR3aa: CASTEREKSYNEQFF

abundance: -
d_gene: -
len: 12
j_gene: TRBJ1-2
v_gene: TRBV11-2
CDR3nt: TGTGCCAGCAGCTTATCTAACTATGGCTACACCTTC
CDR3aa: CASSLSNYGYTF

abundance: -
d_gene: -
len: 13
j_gene: TRBJ1-5
v_gene: TRBV10-3
CDR3nt: TGTGCCATCAGTGGGAGGGACAATCAGCCCCAGCATTTT
CDR3aa: CAISGRDNQPQHF

abundance: -
d_gene: -
len: 15
j_gene: TRBJ2-7
v_gene: TRBV5-1
CDR3nt: TGCGCCAGCAGCTCCCACGGAGGGGGCCGTTACGAGCAGTACTTC
CDR3aa: CASSSHGGGRYEQYF

abundance: -
d_gene: TRBD1
len: 12
j_gene: TRBJ1-2
v_gene: TRBV15
CDR3nt: TGTGCCACCAAGGAGGGGGCATATGGCTACACCTTC
CDR3aa: CATKEGAYGYTF

abundance: -
d_gene: -
len: 14
j_gene: TRBJ1-3
v_gene: TRBV6-5
CDR3nt: TGTGCCAGCAGTTATGCTCTTCTTGGAAACACCATATATTTT
CDR3aa: CASSYALLGNTIYF

abundance: -
d_gene: -
len: 14
j_gene: TRBJ2-5
v_gene: TRBV6-5
CDR3nt: TGTGCCAGCAGTTACGGGCAGGATCGAGAGACCCAGTACTTC
CDR3aa: CASSYGQDRETQYF

abundance: -
d_gene: -
len: 16
j_gene: TRBJ1-1
v_gene: TRBV6-5
CDR3nt: TGTGCCAGCAGTTACTCCCGGACAGATATGAACACTGAAGCTTTCTTT
CDR3aa: CASSYSRTDMNTEAFF

abundance: -
d_gene: TRBD2
len: 15
j_gene: TRBJ2-7
v_gene: TRBV25-1
CDR3nt: TGTGCCAGCAGTGCCTCTAGCGGGGGTTCCCACGAGCAGTACTTC
CDR3aa: CASSASSGGSHEQYF

abundance: -
d_gene: -
len: 14
j_gene: TRBJ2-7
v_gene: TRBV6-5
CDR3nt: TGTGCCAGCAGTGCGCCGAATGGGGGCTACGAGCAGTACTTC
CDR3aa: CASSAPNGGYEQYF

abundance: once
d_gene: -
len: 15
j_gene: TRBJ2-3
v_gene: TRBV30
CDR3nt: TGTGCCTGGACCGAGGGCCTGGGTAGGACAGATACGCAGTATTTT
CDR3aa: CAWTEGLGRTDTQYF

abundance: -
d_gene: -
len: 14
j_gene: TRBJ2-3
v_gene: TRBV5-4
CDR3nt: TGTGCCAGCACCTTGTGGGGGGAGAGAGATACGCAGTATTTT
CDR3aa: CASTLWGERDTQYF

abundance: -
d_gene: TRBD2
len: 15
j_gene: TRBJ2-2
v_gene: TRBV28
CDR3nt: TGTGCCAGCATCCGGGGGGGAACGAACACCGGGGAGCTGTTTTTT
CDR3aa: CASIRGGTNTGELFF

abundance: few
d_gene: -
len: 12
j_gene: TRBJ2-3
v_gene: TRBV9
CDR3nt: TGTGCCAGCAGCGCCTTCCCGGATACGCAGTATTTT
CDR3aa: CASSAFPDTQYF

abundance: -
d_gene: -
len: 17
j_gene: TRBJ1-4
v_gene: TRBV28
CDR3nt: TGTGCCAGCAGTTCCCCAGGGCGTAGGGGGGCTAATGAAAAACTGTTTTTT
CDR3aa: CASSSPGRRGANEKLFF

abundance: -
d_gene: TRBD2
len: 15
j_gene: TRBJ2-7
v_gene: TRBV5-4
CDR3nt: TGTGCCAGCAGCTTTGCGGGAGGGCCCCGGGGAGAGCAGTACTTC
CDR3aa: CASSFAGGPRGEQYF

abundance: -
d_gene: -
len: 17
j_gene: TRBJ1-4
v_gene: TRBV5-5
CDR3nt: TGTGCCAGCAGCTACCCCCCCACAGGGAGGTCTGCTGAAAAACTGTTTTTT
CDR3aa: CASSYPPTGRSAEKLFF

abundance: -
d_gene: -
len: 13
j_gene: TRBJ2-2
v_gene: TRBV5-6
CDR3nt: TGTGCCAGCAGACCTACTAGGATTGGGGAGCTGTTTTTT
CDR3aa: CASRPTRIGELFF

abundance: few
d_gene: TRBD1
len: 16
j_gene: TRBJ1-3
v_gene: TRBV4-1
CDR3nt: TGCGCCAGCAGCCAAGGACAGGGGGCCTCTGGAAACACCATATATTTT
CDR3aa: CASSQGQGASGNTIYF

abundance: once
d_gene: TRBD2
len: 15
j_gene: TRBJ2-7
v_gene: TRBV10-3
CDR3nt: TGTGCCATCAGTGGGGGGGGAAGGTCCTCCTACGAGCAGTACTTC
CDR3aa: CAISGGGRSSYEQYF

abundance: -
d_gene: TRBD1
len: 16
j_gene: TRBJ1-5
v_gene: TRBV18
CDR3nt: TGTGCCAGCTCACACGGTGAGGGGGCGAGCAATCAGCCCCAGCATTTT
CDR3aa: CASSHGEGASNQPQHF

abundance: -
d_gene: TRBD2
len: 16
j_gene: TRBJ2-3
v_gene: TRBV5-1
CDR3nt: TGCGCCAGCAGCTTGGTGGATAGCGGGTACACAGATACGCAGTATTTT
CDR3aa: CASSLVDSGYTDTQYF

abundance: -
d_gene: -
len: 14
j_gene: TRBJ2-7
v_gene: TRBV7-8
CDR3nt: TGTGCCAGCAGCTTAGCCGAGGGTTCCTACGAGCAGTACTTC
CDR3aa: CASSLAEGSYEQYF

abundance: -
d_gene: TRBD1
len: 15
j_gene: TRBJ2-1
v_gene: TRBV11-2
CDR3nt: TGTGCCAGCAGCTTTGGGACAGGAGGATACAATGAGCAGTTCTTC
CDR3aa: CASSFGTGGYNEQFF

abundance: -
d_gene: -
len: 13
j_gene: TRBJ1-1
v_gene: TRBV19
CDR3nt: TGTGCCAGCCTACGGTTCGGTACCACTGAAGCTTTCTTT
CDR3aa: CASLRFGTTEAFF